A selection of T cell receptor beta chains follows, all from one sample in a study of OX40 agonist ivuxolimab in advanced cancers. Profiling relied on immunoSEQ multiplex PCR, and the TCRdb table lists in-frame clones only, not all of them. The sample contains about 28,000 clones, roughly 84% of which appear only once. Sequenced here: CD4+ or CD8+ T cells sorted from blood, sampled in a trial of the OX40 agonist ivuxolimab. The source of these receptors is an adult with an advanced solid tumor such as melanoma, head and neck, liver or kidney cancer. CDR3s include the opening cysteine and the closing phenylalanine or tryptophan. The order of the fields is V gene, J gene, D gene, clone size, CDR3 DNA, CDR3 protein. D genes are given only for firm matches. Size tells how often a clone was seen (once, few, many) or the class of an expanded clone, and some rows leave it out.

TRBV27	TRBJ2-7	TRBD1	many	TGTGCCAGCAGTACCGGGACAGGGTACGAGCAGTACTTC	CASSTGTGYEQYF
TRBV9	TRBJ2-2	-	-	TGTGCCAGCAGCGTAGGCGGCAGGGTAGTCACCGGGGAGCTGTTTTTT	CASSVGGRVVTGELFF
TRBV30	TRBJ2-1	-	-	TGTGCCTGGAGTGTGAGTCTCCGAAGCAATGAGCAGTTCTTC	CAWSVSLRSNEQFF
TRBV7-2	TRBJ1-1	-	-	TGTGCCAGCAGCCAAGATCCCTCTAACGCTGAAGCTTTCTTT	CASSQDPSNAEAFF
TRBV13	TRBJ1-1	-	-	TGTGCCAGCAGCTTCGCCTCCGACACTGAAGCTTTCTTT	CASSFASDTEAFF
TRBV5-1	TRBJ2-7	-	-	TGCGCCAGCAGCTTGGCCCTAGATTCCTACGAGCAGTACTTC	CASSLALDSYEQYF
TRBV30	TRBJ1-2	TRBD1	-	TGTGCCTGGACGACAGGGGGCGGATATGGCTACACCTTC	CAWTTGGGYGYTF
TRBV29-1	TRBJ1-5	TRBD1	-	TGCAGCGTAGCGACAGGGGGTCAGCCCCAGCATTTT	CSVATGGQPQHF
TRBV29-1	TRBJ2-7	TRBD2	-	TGCAGCGTTGCACTAGCGGGGGTTTACGAGCAGTACTTC	CSVALAGVYEQYF
TRBV7-6	TRBJ2-3	-	-	TGTGCCAGCAGCTTAGAATACACAGATACGCAGTATTTT	CASSLEYTDTQYF
TRBV7-8	TRBJ2-7	TRBD2	-	TGTGCCAGCAGCTTGGTTAGCGGGTACAGCTACGAGCAGTACTTC	CASSLVSGYSYEQYF
TRBV30	TRBJ2-3	-	-	TGTGCCTGGAGTTTGGGGACGGACCTAAGCACAGATACGCAGTATTTT	CAWSLGTDLSTDTQYF
TRBV11-2	TRBJ1-2	-	-	TGTGCCAGCAGCTTAAATGGGGTGGGGAACTATGGCTACACCTTC	CASSLNGVGNYGYTF
TRBV6-1	TRBJ1-4	-	-	TGTGCCGTGCACAGGGACAAAGGAAAACTGTTTTTT	CAVHRDKGKLFF
TRBV9	TRBJ2-7	-	-	TGTGCCAGCAGCCCATTCCAGGGAGCCTACGAGCAGTACTTC	CASSPFQGAYEQYF
TRBV11-2	TRBJ2-2	-	-	TGTGCCAGCCGATTGCAGAGCGGAGGAACCGGGGAGCTGTTTTTT	CASRLQSGGTGELFF
TRBV11-2	TRBJ1-1	-	-	TGTGCCAGCAGCCCGAGGAGTGGTACTGAAGCTTTCTTT	CASSPRSGTEAFF
TRBV4-3	TRBJ1-4	-	-	TGCGCCAGCAGCCCTGACAGAAATGAAAAACTGTTTTTT	CASSPDRNEKLFF
TRBV27	TRBJ1-3	-	-	TGTGCCAGCAGTCTCAGCTCTGGAAACACCATATATTTT	CASSLSSGNTIYF
TRBV14	TRBJ1-2	-	-	TGTGCCAGCAGCCAACAACCCCCGGGACACCTTAACTATGGCTACACCTTC	CASSQQPPGHLNYGYTF
TRBV19	TRBJ1-1	-	-	TGTGCCAGTAGTTCGATTGCAGGGGACTTGAACACTGAAGCTTTCTTT	CASSSIAGDLNTEAFF
TRBV19	TRBJ1-5	-	-	TGTGCCAGTAGTGAGGGGATTTATGGCAATCAGCCCCAGCATTTT	CASSEGIYGNQPQHF
TRBV6-6	TRBJ2-3	-	-	TGTGCCAGCAACGACAGCCCGGGAGATACGCAGTATTTT	CASNDSPGDTQYF
TRBV25-1	TRBJ2-2	-	-	TGTGCCAGCAGCCGTGAGACGGAGAACACCGGGGAGCTGTTTTTT	CASSRETENTGELFF
TRBV19	TRBJ2-2	TRBD1	-	TGTGCCAGTAGTTACCCCCCGACAGGGGGCGCTGTCACCGGGGAGCTGTTTTTT	CASSYPPTGGAVTGELFF
TRBV5-6	TRBJ2-3	-	-	TGTGCCAGCGGGCTAGGGGGTGGTTGGACAGATACGCAGTATTTT	CASGLGGGWTDTQYF
TRBV9	TRBJ1-1	-	-	TGTGCCAGCGGTACACAGGAGAACACTGAAGCTTTCTTT	CASGTQENTEAFF
TRBV28	TRBJ1-1	-	once	TGTGCCTCCAGAGGGGCATGGGCTGAAGCTTTCTTT	CASRGAWAEAFF
TRBV11-2	TRBJ2-1	-	-	TGTGCCAGCAGCTATCATCCCCAGGGGTCTATCTACAATGAGCAGTTCTTC	CASSYHPQGSIYNEQFF
TRBV27	TRBJ2-7	-	once	TGTGCCAGCAGTTTATTGTCGGGGCAGCTCTACGAGCAGTACTTC	CASSLLSGQLYEQYF
TRBV4-3	TRBJ1-1	TRBD1	-	TGCGCCAGCAGCCCCAAGGTCGGGACAGGGTTCCGGAACACTGAAGCTTTCTTT	CASSPKVGTGFRNTEAFF
TRBV7-9	TRBJ1-1	-	few	TGTGCCAGCAGCTTGACAGCAGAAGCTTTCTTT	CASSLTAEAFF
TRBV27	TRBJ1-1	-	-	TGTGCCAGCAGTCCCTCCGGACAGCGCACTGAAGCTTTCTTT	CASSPSGQRTEAFF
TRBV5-8	TRBJ1-2	-	-	TGTGCCAGCAGCCGACCGCGGGCAGGGTACTATGGCTACACCTTC	CASSRPRAGYYGYTF
TRBV2	TRBJ2-7	-	-	TGTGCCAGCAGTGAATTTGACAGCCCTTGGGAGCAGTACTTC	CASSEFDSPWEQYF
TRBV10-1	TRBJ2-6	-	-	TGCGCCAGCAACCCAGGGGCGGGGGCTGGGGCCAACGTCCTGACTTTC	CASNPGAGAGANVLTF
TRBV5-6	TRBJ2-4	-	-	TGTGCCAGCAGCTTGGGGAGATTTCTTCAGTACTTC	CASSLGRFLQYF
TRBV6-5	TRBJ2-7	-	-	TGTGCCAGCACCCACGCGGGGGAGCAGTACTTC	CASTHAGEQYF
TRBV7-6	TRBJ2-7	TRBD2	-	TGTGCCAGCAGCTGGGGGGGTTACGAGCAGTACTTC	CASSWGGYEQYF
TRBV11-2	TRBJ2-7	-	-	TGTGCCAGCAAAACTGGACGGGACTCCTCCTACGAGCAGTACTTC	CASKTGRDSSYEQYF
TRBV7-2	TRBJ2-2	-	few	TGTGCCAGCAGCCCCGTGGGGACCGGGGAGCTGTTTTTT	CASSPVGTGELFF
TRBV7-8	TRBJ2-7	TRBD2	-	TGTGCCAGCAGCCCTGGGACTAGCGTCTACGAGCAGTACTTC	CASSPGTSVYEQYF
TRBV11-3	TRBJ2-7	TRBD2	-	TGTGCCAGCAGCCAGGGGTCGAGTCTAGCGGGAGTGTACGAGCAGTACTTC	CASSQGSSLAGVYEQYF
TRBV5-1	TRBJ1-2	TRBD1	-	TGCGCCAGCAGCGCGGACAGGGGGCGAGAAGGCTACACCTTC	CASSADRGREGYTF
TRBV4-1	TRBJ1-1	-	few	TGCGCCAGCAGCCAAGAGCCCCGACAGAGGGGGACTGAAGCTTTCTTT	CASSQEPRQRGTEAFF
TRBV9	TRBJ2-3	TRBD2	-	TGTGCCAGCAGCGAGGGACTAGCGGGAGGACACCCTAGCACAGATACGCAGTATTTT	CASSEGLAGGHPSTDTQYF
TRBV11-1	TRBJ2-3	TRBD2	-	TGTGCCAGCAGCCCTCTCGCGGGGGGGAACACAGATACGCAGTATTTT	CASSPLAGGNTDTQYF
TRBV27	TRBJ1-2	TRBD1	-	TGTGCCAGCAGCCGTGGACAGGGCGGCTACACCTTC	CASSRGQGGYTF
TRBV7-6	TRBJ2-1	TRBD2	-	TGTGCCAGCAGCTTACTCACAGGACTAGCGGGGGCCGGTGAGCAGTTCTTC	CASSLLTGLAGAGEQFF
TRBV7-6	TRBJ2-7	TRBD1	once	TGTGCCAGCAGCTCACAGGGGGCCGAGCAGTACTTC	CASSSQGAEQYF
TRBV28	TRBJ1-5	-	-	TGTGCCAGCGGAGGACCAGGGGACTTCAATCAGCCCCAGCATTTT	CASGGPGDFNQPQHF
TRBV28	TRBJ1-1	-	once	TGTGCCAGCAGCTTTACCCGGCAAACTGAAGCTTTCTTT	CASSFTRQTEAFF
TRBV5-1	TRBJ2-2	-	-	TGCGCCAGCAGCTTCTATTCCACCGGGGAGCTGTTTTTT	CASSFYSTGELFF
TRBV15	TRBJ1-4	-	-	TGTGCCACCCTTGGGATCGGAGAAAAACTGTTTTTT	CATLGIGEKLFF
TRBV9	TRBJ2-2	TRBD1	-	TGTGCCAGCAGCGCCCCGGGACAGGGGAGTTGGTCCGGGGAGCTGTTTTTT	CASSAPGQGSWSGELFF